This T cell receptor (beta chain) was recovered during a study of cytomegalovirus exposure and HLA in healthy donors. Looking at the study overall: About 180 million T cells yielded more than 90 million unique TCR beta sequences in earlier analysis. Within an early data release were about 85 million unique TCRs drawn from HLA-typed donors.

V gave up 2 bases and J gave up 7 bases, with 13 bases separating them. CDR3 length: 14 residues. Looked up from germline, CDR1 is SGHNT and CDR2 is YYREEE (reference sequence). Study-wide results and limits: TCR beta chains associated with HLA were, in a later analysis, more clonally expanded than equally common others. What a later analysis showed was that several of the most significant clusters appeared linked to common viral pathogens.

The study ran its PCR with 60 Vbeta and 13 Jbeta primers. The protocol was immunoSEQ multiplex PCR, while the TCRdb copy is restricted to in-frame clones and leaves out a portion. The table has 95,000 to 150,000 clones, roughly 76% seen once. Notes on this clone: The antigen is not known.

This receptor was obtained from a woman between 55 and 75 years old in good health and CMV-seropositive. The chain carries TRBV5-4 and TRBJ2-1; D not resolved. The sample comprised PBMCs. CDR3 loop: CASSLPERINEQFF. CDR3 coding DNA: TGTGCCAGCAGCTTACCAGAGCGTATTAATGAGCAGTTCTTC.